This TCR beta chain was recovered during a study of shared clonotypes between healthy human individuals. Study in general: A couple of female and a few male donors aged 18 to 49 were enrolled.

CD45RO-negative cells were positively selected for CCR7, leaving out terminally differentiated effector memory CD45RA+ cells. Healthy HIV-negative adults without recent acute infections or vaccinations served as donors. V shed 6 bases, J shed 3 bases, and the junction held 16 bases outside the gene matches. The CDR3 totals 18 residues. Looked up from germline, CDR1 is SEHNR and CDR2 is FQNEAQ (reference sequence). Here immunoSEQ multiplex PCR was the method, and the copy in TCRdb shows in-frame clones only, minus some. The sample carries roughly 2.1 million clones, about 92% recorded once. Sequencing was performed on naive CD8+ T cells from PBMCs. The receptor comes from a man between 18 and 29 years old in good health. Some clones in this sample may be carry-over from other donors' samples. The chain joins TRBV7-9 to TRBJ2-1, with TRBD2 identical over 8 bases. The CDR3 loop is CASRTPGLEGNDYNEQFF. As DNA, the CDR3 is TGTGCCAGCAGAACTCCGGGACTAGAAGGAAACGACTACAATGAGCAGTTCTTC.